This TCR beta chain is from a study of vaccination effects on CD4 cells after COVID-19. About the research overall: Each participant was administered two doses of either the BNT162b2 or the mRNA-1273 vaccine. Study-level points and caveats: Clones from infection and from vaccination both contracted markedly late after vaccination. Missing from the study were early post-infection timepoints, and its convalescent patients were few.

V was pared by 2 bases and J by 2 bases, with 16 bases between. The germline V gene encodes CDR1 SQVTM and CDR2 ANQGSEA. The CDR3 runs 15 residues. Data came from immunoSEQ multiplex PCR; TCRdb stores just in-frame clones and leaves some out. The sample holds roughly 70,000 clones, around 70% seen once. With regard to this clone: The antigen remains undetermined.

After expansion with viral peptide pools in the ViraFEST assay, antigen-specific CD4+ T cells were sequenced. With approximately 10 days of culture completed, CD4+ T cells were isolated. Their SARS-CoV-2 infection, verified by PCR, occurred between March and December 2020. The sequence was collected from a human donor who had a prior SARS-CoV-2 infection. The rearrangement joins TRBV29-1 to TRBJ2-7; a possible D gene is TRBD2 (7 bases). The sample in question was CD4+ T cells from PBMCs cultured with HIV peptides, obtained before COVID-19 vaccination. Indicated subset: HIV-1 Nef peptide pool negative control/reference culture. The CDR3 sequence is CSVEHGGPYTYEQYF. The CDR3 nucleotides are TGCAGCGTTGAACACGGGGGGCCGTATACCTACGAGCAGTACTTC.